The 3 T cell receptor beta chains in this list originate from one sample, sequenced in a study of T cells in Graves' hyperthyroidism and ophthalmopathy. RNA transcripts gave rise to amplified TCR beta CDR3 regions. When the TCR CDR3 underwent first-round RT-PCR, the HTBI primer set was used. TCRdb reprocessed the multiplex PCR reads with MiXCR, giving one entry per CDR3 protein. Here the sample spans 350,000 to 450,000 distinct CDR3 sequences, roughly an eighth being singletons. The sequenced sample was blood. The receptor source for this set is a man aged 50 to 59 with Graves' ophthalmopathy.

This clonotype was recorded at least ten times. The chain uses TRBV20-1 and TRBJ2-7; TRBD1 matches at 10 bases. V shed 0 bases, J shed 3 bases, and the junction held 5 bases outside the gene matches. The CDR3 extends over 15 amino acids. Germline CDR1 and CDR2: DFQATT and SNEGSKA (reference sequence). CDR3: CSARDSRTGGYEQYF. The CDR3 nucleotides read TGCAGTGCTAGAGATAGCCGGACAGGGGGCTACGAGCAGTACTTC.

This clonotype showed up just once. Germline and junction disagree at one end, which may indicate a read error. The V gene is TRBV30, the J gene TRBJ1-2; TRBD1 might be the D (5 bases). The CDR3 is 13 residues long. Looked up from germline, CDR1 is GTSNPN and CDR2 is SVGIG (reference sequence). CDR3 DNA sequence: TGTGCCTGGGCCCCCACAAGAGTCTGGGGCTGCACCTTC. This encodes CAWAPTRVWGCTF.

The table lists this clonotype with many counts. This chain connects TRBV28 to TRBJ2-1; D remains unclear. Per the germline V gene, CDR1 is MDHEN and CDR2 is SYDVKM. The CDR3 extends over 17 amino acids. V lost 3 bases to trimming and J lost 8 bases, with 23 bases between them. The CDR3 loop is CASSFNKGIARRDEQFF. The CDR3, as DNA: TGTGCCAGCAGTTTTAATAAGGGTATCGCCCGACGCGATGAGCAGTTCTTC. Supplemented by reference TRBV28 and TRBJ2-1, the full variable domain reads DVKVTQSSRYLVKRTGEKVFLECVQDMDHENMFWYRQDPGLGLRLIYFSYDVKMKEKGDIPEGYSVSREKKERFSLILESASTNQTSMYLCASSFNKGIARRDEQFFGPGTRLTVL.